The 16 T cell receptor beta chains reported below all come from one sample, sequenced in a study of T cell responses to AZD1222 COVID-19 vaccine. The assay was immunoSEQ multiplex PCR, and TCRdb's table has in-frame clones only and misses some. This table holds roughly 110,000 clones, about nine tenths found once. The sample was peripheral blood, taken 28 days after the second AZD1222 dose. These receptors all come from an adult who received the AZD1222 COVID-19 vaccine.

The V and J genes are TRBV2 and TRBJ1-2; unclear D gene. Germline loops: CDR1 SNHLY, CDR2 FYNNEI. V lost 6 bases to trimming and J lost 6 bases, with 14 bases between them. This CDR3 has 13 residues. Written as DNA, the CDR3 is TGTGCCAGCAGAGGAACGGCCGCCGATGGCTACACCTTC. It yields the protein CASRGTAADGYTF.

The chain recombines TRBV7-2 with TRBJ2-1, with TRBD2 matching 7 bases. Trimming at V came to 4 bases and at J to 1 base, leaving 7 bases not matched to a gene. The germline V gene encodes CDR1 SGHTA and CDR2 FQGNSA. This CDR3 is built from 16 residues. The CDR3: CASSSVGLSSYNEQFF. As DNA, the CDR3 is TGTGCCAGCAGCTCCGTGGGACTATCTTCCTACAATGAGCAGTTCTTC.

The rearrangement joins TRBV12-3 or TRBV12-4 to TRBJ1-2; possible D gene TRBD1, 5 bases. Trimming removed 1 base at V and 8 bases at J, with 8 bases between. The CDR3 has 12 residues. The CDR3 nucleotides read TGTGCCAGCAGTTTAGGGGGGGGAGGCTACACCTTC. Translation: CASSLGGGGYTF.

The rearrangement links TRBV12-3 or TRBV12-4 to TRBJ1-2, with D maybe TRBD1 (5 bases). V was trimmed by 6 bases and J by 6 bases, leaving 11 bases between them. The CDR3 contains 12 residues. The CDR3 DNA reads TGTGCCAGCAGCACTTGGGGGGATGGCTACACCTTC. Translated, it gives CASSTWGDGYTF.

This clone was seen just once. The V gene is TRBV19, the J gene TRBJ2-3; D call uncertain. The CDR3 totals 13 residues. The germline gives CDR1 LNHDA, CDR2 SQIVND (reference sequence). Between the trimmed V and J ends, which lost 6 bases and 7 bases, there was a span of 14 bases. The CDR3 is CASSKDLDNTQYF. CDR3 nucleotides: TGTGCCAGTAGCAAAGATCTAGACAATACGCAGTATTTT. The full variable domain, in which reference TRBV19 and TRBJ2-3 provide the parts outside the CDR3, is DGGITQSPKYLFRKEGQNVTLSCEQNLNHDAMYWYRQDPGQGLRLIYYSQIVNDFQKGDIAEGYSVSREKKESFPLTVTSAQKNPTAFYLCASSKDLDNTQYFGPGTRLTVL.

V and J are TRBV5-5 and TRBJ2-7; D remains ambiguous. The CDR3 spans 11 residues. The V end was cut by 0 bases, the J end by 4 bases, with 2 bases between. Germline loops: CDR1 SGHKS, CDR2 YYEKEE (reference sequence). The CDR3 coding sequence is TGTGCCAGCAGCTTGGGGTACGAGCAGTACTTC. Translation: CASSLGYEQYF.

The chain uses TRBV27 and TRBJ2-1; 12 nucleotides agree with TRBD2. With 5 bases clipped from V and 0 bases from J, the junction kept 2 bases outside the gene matches. This CDR3 region has 16 residues. The germline V gene has CDR1 MNHEY and CDR2 SMNVEV (reference sequence). CDR3 bases: TGTGCCAGCAGTCCGACTAGCGGGAGCTCCTACAATGAGCAGTTCTTC. Translation gives CASSPTSGSSYNEQFF.

In its sample, this clone was seen a few times. This chain joins TRBV4-1 and TRBJ2-1; possibly TRBD1 or TRBD2 for D (5 bases each). CDR1 and CDR2 from the germline V gene are MGHRA and YSYEKL. Trimming took 5 bases from V and 7 from J, leaving 21 bases between them. The CDR3 runs to 16 residues. This CDR3 reads CASSSPGDGVGNEQFF. The CDR3, as DNA: TGCGCCAGCAGCTCCCCCGGGGACGGGGTGGGTAATGAGCAGTTCTTC.

The chain is built from TRBV19 and TRBJ1-5; 7 bases align to TRBD1. This CDR3 contains 13 residues. V gave up 7 bases and J gave up 6 bases; unmatched junction bases: 6. In germline, CDR1 is LNHDA, CDR2 SQIVND (reference sequence). The CDR3 bases are TGTGCCAGTATTCAGGGGGGATCTCAGCCCCAGCATTTT. Its protein is CASIQGGSQPQHF.

In DNA form, the CDR3 reads TGTGCCAGCAGTGACTCCCCGATGGAAATTCTGTACTTC. Translated, it gives CASSDSPMEILYF. The rearrangement joins TRBV6-4 to TRBJ2-7, with D uncertain. The CDR3 spans 13 residues. Trimming took 0 bases from V and 12 from J, leaving 15 bases between them. Germline values: CDR1 MRHNA, CDR2 SNTAGT.

The CDR3 sequence is CASSIVGSGNEQFF. Written as DNA, the CDR3 is TGTGCCAGTAGTATAGTCGGGAGTGGCAATGAGCAGTTCTTC. This rearrangement joins TRBV19 to TRBJ2-1; tentative D call: TRBD2 (6 bases). There are 14 residues in the CDR3. CDR1 and CDR2 (germline): LNHDA, SQIVND (reference sequence). The V end lost 1 base, the J end lost 6 bases, and 10 bases lay between the germline ends.

This clone was seen a handful of times. CDR3 nucleotides: TGTGCCAGCAGTGACCCGGACAGGGATGAAAAACTGTTTTTT. This encodes CASSDPDRDEKLFF. This chain connects TRBV6-1 to TRBJ1-4; 8 nucleotides agree with TRBD1. The germline V gene encodes CDR1 MNHNS and CDR2 SASEGT. The length of the CDR3 is 14 residues. V lost 3 bases, J lost 6 bases, and 3 bases stayed unmatched.

In DNA form, the CDR3 reads TGCGCCAGCAGCCCCGGACAGGTAATGAACACTGAAGCTTTCTTT. It yields the protein CASSPGQVMNTEAFF. The V call is TRBV10-1, the J call TRBJ1-1; 7 bases match TRBD1. Germline CDR1 WNHNN, CDR2 SYGVQD (reference sequence). This CDR3 spans 15 amino acids. After removal of 6 bases from V and 0 bases from J, the junction contained 7 bases not matched to a gene.

In its sample, this clone ranks as medium-sized. The chain recombines TRBV6-5 with TRBJ1-6, with 9 bases identical to TRBD1. Germline-derived CDR1 and CDR2 are MNHEY and SVGAGI. The CDR3 sequence is 15 residues long. The ends lost 5 bases at V and 7 bases at J; junction bases unmatched: 6. For the CDR3, the DNA is TGTGCCAGCAGTCCCCTTACAGGGGGCAATTCACCCCTCCACTTT. Protein product: CASSPLTGGNSPLHF.

The rearrangement uses TRBV30 and TRBJ1-2; TRBD1 might be the D (5 bases). The germline V gene has CDR1 GTSNPN and CDR2 SVGIG (reference sequence). V was trimmed by 0 bases and J by 4 bases, leaving 15 bases between them. The CDR3 is made up of 15 amino acids. The CDR3 sequence: CAWSVSGRALYGYTF. As DNA, the CDR3 is TGTGCCTGGAGTGTCTCAGGGAGGGCCCTCTATGGCTACACCTTC. The full variable domain, in which reference TRBV30 and TRBJ1-2 provide the parts outside the CDR3, is SQTIHQWPATLVQPVGSPLSLECTVEGTSNPNLYWYRQAAGRGLQLLFYSVGIGQISSEVPQNLSASRPQDRQFILSSKKLLLSDSGFYLCAWSVSGRALYGYTFGSGTRLTVV.

The chain carries TRBV6-5 and TRBJ2-7; 10 bases are a match to TRBD2. Germline loops: CDR1 MNHEY, CDR2 SVGAGI. The CDR3 loop spans 16 amino acids. V shed 0 bases, J shed 5 bases, and the junction held 7 bases outside the gene matches. DNA for the CDR3: TGTGCCAGCAGTTACTCCGGACTAGCGGCTACTAACGAGCAGTACTTC. Encoded protein: CASSYSGLAATNEQYF.